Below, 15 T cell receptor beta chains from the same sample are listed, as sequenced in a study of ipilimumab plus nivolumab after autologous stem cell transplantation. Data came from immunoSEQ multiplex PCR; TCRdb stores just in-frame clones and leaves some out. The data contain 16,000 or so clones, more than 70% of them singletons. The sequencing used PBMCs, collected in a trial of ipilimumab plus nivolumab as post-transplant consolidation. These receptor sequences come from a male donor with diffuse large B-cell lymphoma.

CDR3 sequence reads: CASSLGGRRTDTQYF. The CDR3 DNA sequence: TGCGCCAGCAGCTTGGGGGGCCGACGCACAGATACGCAGTATTTT. The chain joins TRBV5-1 to TRBJ2-3, with a tentative D call TRBD1 (5 bases). Germline V gives CDR1 SGHRS, CDR2 YFSETQ. The CDR3 has 15 amino acids. Trimming cost V 0 bases and J 1 base, with 9 bases left between them. Full variable domain (rest looked up from reference TRBV5-1 and TRBJ2-3): KAGVTQTPRYLIKTRGQQVTLSCSPISGHRSVSWYQQTPGQGLQFLFEYFSETQRNKGNFPGRFSGRQFSNSRSEMNVSTLELGDSALYLCASSLGGRRTDTQYFGPGTRLTVL.

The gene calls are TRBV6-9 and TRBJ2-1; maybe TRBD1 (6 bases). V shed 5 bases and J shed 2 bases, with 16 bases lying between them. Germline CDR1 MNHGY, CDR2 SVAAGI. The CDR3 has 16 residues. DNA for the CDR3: TGTGCCAGCAGTGCCACCACAGGGAGCCCCTACAATGAGCAGTTCTTC. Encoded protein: CASSATTGSPYNEQFF.

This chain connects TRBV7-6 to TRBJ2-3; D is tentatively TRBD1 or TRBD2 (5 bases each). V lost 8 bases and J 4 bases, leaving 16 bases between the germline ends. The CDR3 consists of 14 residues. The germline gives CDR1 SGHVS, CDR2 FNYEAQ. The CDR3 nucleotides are TGTGCCAGCTCTACTAAGACAGCGGCAGATACGCAGTATTTT. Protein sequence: CASSTKTAADTQYF.

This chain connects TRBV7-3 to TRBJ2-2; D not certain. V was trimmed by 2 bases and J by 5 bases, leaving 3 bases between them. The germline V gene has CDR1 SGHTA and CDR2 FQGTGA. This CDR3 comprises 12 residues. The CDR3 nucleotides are TGTGCCAGCAGCTTAGGGACCGGGGAGCTGTTTTTT. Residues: CASSLGTGELFF.

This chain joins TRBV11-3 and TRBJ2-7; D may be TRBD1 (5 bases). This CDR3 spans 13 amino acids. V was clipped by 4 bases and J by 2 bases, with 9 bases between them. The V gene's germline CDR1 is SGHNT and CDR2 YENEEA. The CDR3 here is CASSWQGPYEQYF. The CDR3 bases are TGTGCCAGCAGCTGGCAGGGCCCCTACGAGCAGTACTTC. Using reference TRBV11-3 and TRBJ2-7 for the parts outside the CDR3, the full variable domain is EAGVVQSPRYKIIEKKQPVAFWCNPISGHNTLYWYLQNLGQGPELLIRYENEEAVDDSQLPKDRFSAERLKGVDSTLKIQPAELGDSAVYLCASSWQGPYEQYFGPGTRLTVT.

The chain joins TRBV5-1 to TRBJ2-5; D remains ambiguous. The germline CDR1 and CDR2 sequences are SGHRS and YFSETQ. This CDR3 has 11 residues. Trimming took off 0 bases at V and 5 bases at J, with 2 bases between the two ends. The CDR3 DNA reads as TGCGCCAGCAGCTTGGAGGAGACCCAGTACTTC. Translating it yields CASSLEETQYF.

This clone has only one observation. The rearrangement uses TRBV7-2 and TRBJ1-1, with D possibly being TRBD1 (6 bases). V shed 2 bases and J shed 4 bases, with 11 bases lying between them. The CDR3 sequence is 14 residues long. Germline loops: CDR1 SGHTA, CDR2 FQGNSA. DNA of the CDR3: TGTGCCAGCAGCTTAAATAGGGGGGCCACTGAAGCTTTCTTT. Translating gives CASSLNRGATEAFF. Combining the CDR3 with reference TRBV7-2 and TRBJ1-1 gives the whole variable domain GAGVSQSPSNKVTEKGKDVELRCDPISGHTALYWYRQSLGQGLEFLIYFQGNSAPDKSGLPSDRFSAERTGGSVSTLTIQRTQQEDSAVYLCASSLNRGATEAFFGQGTRLTVV.

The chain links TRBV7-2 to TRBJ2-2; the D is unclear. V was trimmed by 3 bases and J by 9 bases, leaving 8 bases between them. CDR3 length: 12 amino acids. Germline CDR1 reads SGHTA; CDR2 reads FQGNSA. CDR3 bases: TGTGCCAGCAGCTTGGCGGCTAGGGAGCTGTTTTTT. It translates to CASSLAARELFF. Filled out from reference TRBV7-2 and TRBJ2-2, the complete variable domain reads GAGVSQSPSNKVTEKGKDVELRCDPISGHTALYWYRQSLGQGLEFLIYFQGNSAPDKSGLPSDRFSAERTGGSVSTLTIQRTQQEDSAVYLCASSLAARELFFGEGSRLTVL.

In DNA form, the CDR3 reads TGCGCCAGCAGCTTGGGACAGAGCGATGGCTACACCTTC. Its protein product is CASSLGQSDGYTF. The J gene is TRBJ1-2, the V gene TRBV5-1; a possible D gene is TRBD1 (5 bases). Germline V gene sequence: CDR1 SGHRS, CDR2 YFSETQ. The CDR3 is made up of 13 amino acids. Trimming took off 0 bases at V and 6 bases at J, with 9 bases between the two ends.

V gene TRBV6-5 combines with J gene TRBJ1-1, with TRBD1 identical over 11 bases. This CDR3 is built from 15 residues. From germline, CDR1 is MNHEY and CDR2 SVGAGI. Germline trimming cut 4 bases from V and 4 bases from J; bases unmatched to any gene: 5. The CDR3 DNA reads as TGTGCCAGCAGTTTCTCCGGGACAGGGGGCACTGAAGCTTTCTTT. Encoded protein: CASSFSGTGGTEAFF.

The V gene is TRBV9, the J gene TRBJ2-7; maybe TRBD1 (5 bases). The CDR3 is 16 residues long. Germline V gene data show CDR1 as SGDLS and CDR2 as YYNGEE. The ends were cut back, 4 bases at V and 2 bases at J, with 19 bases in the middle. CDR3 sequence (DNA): TGTGCCAGCAGCCATACTACAGGAGCCGACCCCTACGAGCAGTACTTC. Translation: CASSHTTGADPYEQYF.

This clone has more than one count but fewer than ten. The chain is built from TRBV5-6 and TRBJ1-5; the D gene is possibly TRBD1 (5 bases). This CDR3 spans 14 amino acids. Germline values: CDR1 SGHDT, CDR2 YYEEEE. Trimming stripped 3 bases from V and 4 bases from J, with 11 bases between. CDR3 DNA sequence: TGTGCCAGCAGCTCCCTGGGGGGGAATCAGCCCCAGCATTTT. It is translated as CASSSLGGNQPQHF.

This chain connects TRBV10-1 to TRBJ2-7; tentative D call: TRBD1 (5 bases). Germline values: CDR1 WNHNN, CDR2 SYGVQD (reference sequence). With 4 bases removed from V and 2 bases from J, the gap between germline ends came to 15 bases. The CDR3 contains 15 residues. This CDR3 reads CASSGGLTAPYEQYF. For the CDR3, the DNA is TGCGCCAGCAGTGGGGGTCTGACAGCCCCCTACGAGCAGTACTTC.

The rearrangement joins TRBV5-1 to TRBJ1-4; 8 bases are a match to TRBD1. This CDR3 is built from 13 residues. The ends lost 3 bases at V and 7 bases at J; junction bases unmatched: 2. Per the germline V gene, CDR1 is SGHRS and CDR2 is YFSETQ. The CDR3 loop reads CASSSGGGEKLFF. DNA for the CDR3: TGCGCCAGCAGCTCAGGGGGCGGTGAAAAACTGTTTTTT.

Here the CDR3 DNA reads TGTGCCAGCAGCTTGGGGGACAGGGGGAGTGGCTACACCTTC. Protein sequence: CASSLGDRGSGYTF. This sequence joins TRBV5-4 and TRBJ1-2, with 11 bases matching TRBD1. V shed 0 bases, J shed 7 bases, and the junction held 2 bases outside the gene matches. CDR1 and CDR2 from the germline V gene are SGHNT and YYREEE (reference sequence). This CDR3 is built from 14 residues.